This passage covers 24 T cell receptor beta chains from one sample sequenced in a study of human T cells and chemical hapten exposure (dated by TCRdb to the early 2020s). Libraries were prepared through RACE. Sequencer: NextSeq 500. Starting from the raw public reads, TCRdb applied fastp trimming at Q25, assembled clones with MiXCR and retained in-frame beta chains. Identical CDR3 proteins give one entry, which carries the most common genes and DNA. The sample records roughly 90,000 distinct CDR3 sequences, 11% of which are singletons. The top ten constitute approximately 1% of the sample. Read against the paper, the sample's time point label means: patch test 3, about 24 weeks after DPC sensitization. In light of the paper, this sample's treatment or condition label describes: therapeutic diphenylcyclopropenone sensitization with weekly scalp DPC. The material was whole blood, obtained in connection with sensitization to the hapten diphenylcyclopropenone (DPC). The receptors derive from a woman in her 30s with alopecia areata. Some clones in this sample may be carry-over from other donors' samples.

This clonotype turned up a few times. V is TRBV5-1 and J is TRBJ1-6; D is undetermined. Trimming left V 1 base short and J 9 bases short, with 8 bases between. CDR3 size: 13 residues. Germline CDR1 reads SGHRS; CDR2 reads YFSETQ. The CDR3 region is CASSLTDTSPLHF. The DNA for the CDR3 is TGCGCCAGCAGCTTGACAGATACTTCACCCCTCCACTTT.

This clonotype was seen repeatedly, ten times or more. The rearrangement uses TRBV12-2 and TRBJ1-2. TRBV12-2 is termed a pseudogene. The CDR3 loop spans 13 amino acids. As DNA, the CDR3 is TGTGCAATCTCGCTGGGTTTTAACTATGGCTACACCTTC. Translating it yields CAISLGFNYGYTF.

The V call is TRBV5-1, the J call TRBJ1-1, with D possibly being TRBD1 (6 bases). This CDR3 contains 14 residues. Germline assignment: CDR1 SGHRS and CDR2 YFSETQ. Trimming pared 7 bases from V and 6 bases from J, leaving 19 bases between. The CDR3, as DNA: TGCGCCAGCCGGGACAAGGGCCCGGGGGCTGAAGCTTTCTTT. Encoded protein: CASRDKGPGAEAFF.

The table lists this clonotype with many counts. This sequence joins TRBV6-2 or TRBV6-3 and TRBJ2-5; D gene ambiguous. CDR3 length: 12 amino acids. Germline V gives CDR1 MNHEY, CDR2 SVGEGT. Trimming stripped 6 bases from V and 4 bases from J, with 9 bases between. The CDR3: CASSLQTETQYF. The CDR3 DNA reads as TGTGCCAGCAGCCTGCAAACAGAGACCCAGTACTTC.

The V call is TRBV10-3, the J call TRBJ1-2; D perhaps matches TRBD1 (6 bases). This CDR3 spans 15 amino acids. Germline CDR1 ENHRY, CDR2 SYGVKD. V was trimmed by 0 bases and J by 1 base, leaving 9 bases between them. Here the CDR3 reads CAISESTGYNYGYTF. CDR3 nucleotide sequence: TGTGCCATCAGTGAGTCGACAGGCTATAACTATGGCTACACCTTC.

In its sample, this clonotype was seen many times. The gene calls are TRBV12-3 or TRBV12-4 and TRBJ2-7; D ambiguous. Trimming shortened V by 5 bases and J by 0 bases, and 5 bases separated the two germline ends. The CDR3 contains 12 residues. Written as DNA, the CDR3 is TGTGCCAGCAGTCGACTCTCCTACGAGCAGTACTTC. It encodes CASSRLSYEQYF.

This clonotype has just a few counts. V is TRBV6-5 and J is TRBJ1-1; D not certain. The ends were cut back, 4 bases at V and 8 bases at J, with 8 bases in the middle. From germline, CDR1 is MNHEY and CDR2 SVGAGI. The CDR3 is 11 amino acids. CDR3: CASSSFLEAFF. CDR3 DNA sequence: TGTGCCAGCAGTTCTTTTCTGGAAGCTTTCTTT.

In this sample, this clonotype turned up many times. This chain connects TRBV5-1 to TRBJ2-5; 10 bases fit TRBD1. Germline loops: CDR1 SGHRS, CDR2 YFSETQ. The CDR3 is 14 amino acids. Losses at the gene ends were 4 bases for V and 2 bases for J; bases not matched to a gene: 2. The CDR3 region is CASSRTGGQETQYF. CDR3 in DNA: TGCGCCAGCAGCCGGACAGGGGGGCAAGAGACCCAGTACTTC.

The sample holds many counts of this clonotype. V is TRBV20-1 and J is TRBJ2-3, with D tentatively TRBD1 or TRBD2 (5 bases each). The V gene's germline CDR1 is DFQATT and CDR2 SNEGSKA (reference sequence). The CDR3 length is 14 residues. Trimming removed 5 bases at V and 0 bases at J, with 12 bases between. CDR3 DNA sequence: TGCAGTGCTCGAGGGACCTCTAGCACAGATACGCAGTATTTT. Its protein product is CSARGTSSTDTQYF.

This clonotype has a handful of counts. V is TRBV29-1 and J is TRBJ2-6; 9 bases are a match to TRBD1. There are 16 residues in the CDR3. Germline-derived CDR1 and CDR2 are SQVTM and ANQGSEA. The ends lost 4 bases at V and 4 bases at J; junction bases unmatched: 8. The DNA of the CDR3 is TGCAGCGTTGGGGGACAGGGATATGAAGGGGCCAACGTCCTGACTTTC. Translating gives CSVGGQGYEGANVLTF. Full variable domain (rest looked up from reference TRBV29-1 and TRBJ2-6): SAVISQKPSRDICQRGTSLTIQCQVDSQVTMMFWYRQQPGQSLTLIATANQGSEATYESGFVIDKFPISRPNLTFSTLTVSNMSPEDSSIYLCSVGGQGYEGANVLTFGAGSRLTVL.

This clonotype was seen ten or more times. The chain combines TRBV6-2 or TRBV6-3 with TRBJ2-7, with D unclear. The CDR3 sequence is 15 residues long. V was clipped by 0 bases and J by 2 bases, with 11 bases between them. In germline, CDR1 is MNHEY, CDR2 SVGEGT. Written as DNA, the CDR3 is TGTGCCAGCAGTTACTCGGGTGACGCGGCCTACGAGCAGTACTTC. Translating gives CASSYSGDAAYEQYF.

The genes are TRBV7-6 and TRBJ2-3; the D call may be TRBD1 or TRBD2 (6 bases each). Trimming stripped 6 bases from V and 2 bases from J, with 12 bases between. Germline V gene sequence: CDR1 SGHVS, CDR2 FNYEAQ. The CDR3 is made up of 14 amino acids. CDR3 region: CASSSGGPTDTQYF. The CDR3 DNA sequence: TGTGCCAGCAGTTCTGGGGGGCCCACAGATACGCAGTATTTT.

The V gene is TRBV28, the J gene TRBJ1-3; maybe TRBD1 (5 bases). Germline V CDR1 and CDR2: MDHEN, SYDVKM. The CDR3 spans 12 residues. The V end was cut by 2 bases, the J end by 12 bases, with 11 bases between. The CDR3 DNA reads TGTGCCAGCAGTTTACTCCGGGACGTCATATATTTT. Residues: CASSLLRDVIYF.

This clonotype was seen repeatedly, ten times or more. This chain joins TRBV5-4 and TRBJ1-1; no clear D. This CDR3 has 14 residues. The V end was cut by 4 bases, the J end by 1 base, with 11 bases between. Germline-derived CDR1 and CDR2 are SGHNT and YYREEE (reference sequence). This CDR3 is CASSPGRGNTEAFF. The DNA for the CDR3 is TGTGCCAGCAGCCCTGGTCGAGGGAACACTGAAGCTTTCTTT.

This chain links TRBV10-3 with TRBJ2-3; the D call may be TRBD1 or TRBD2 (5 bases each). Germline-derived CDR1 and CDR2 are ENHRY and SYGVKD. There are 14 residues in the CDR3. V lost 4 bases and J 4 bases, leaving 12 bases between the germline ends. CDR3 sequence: CAISGRETADTQYF. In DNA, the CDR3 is TGTGCCATCAGTGGCAGGGAGACAGCAGATACGCAGTATTTT.

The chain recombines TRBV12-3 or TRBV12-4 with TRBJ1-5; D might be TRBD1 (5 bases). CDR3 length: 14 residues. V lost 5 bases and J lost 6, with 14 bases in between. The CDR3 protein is CASSRDGGGQPQHF. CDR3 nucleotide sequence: TGTGCCAGCAGTCGGGACGGGGGAGGTCAGCCCCAGCATTTT.

DNA of the CDR3: TGTGCCAGCAGTGGCCGGGACAGGGGTCGGACTGAAGCTTTCTTT. Its protein is CASSGRDRGRTEAFF. The rearrangement links TRBV2 to TRBJ1-1, with 10 bases that match TRBD1. V lost 4 bases, J lost 5 bases, and 7 bases stayed unmatched. The germline CDR1 and CDR2 sequences are SNHLY and FYNNEI. The CDR3 contains 15 residues.

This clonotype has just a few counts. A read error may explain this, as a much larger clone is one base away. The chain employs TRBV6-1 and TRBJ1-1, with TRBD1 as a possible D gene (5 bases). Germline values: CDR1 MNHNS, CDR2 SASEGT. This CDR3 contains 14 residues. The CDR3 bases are TGTGTCAGCGGGAGGAGCCCGGGGGACACTGAAGCTTTCTTT. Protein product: CVSGRSPGDTEAFF.

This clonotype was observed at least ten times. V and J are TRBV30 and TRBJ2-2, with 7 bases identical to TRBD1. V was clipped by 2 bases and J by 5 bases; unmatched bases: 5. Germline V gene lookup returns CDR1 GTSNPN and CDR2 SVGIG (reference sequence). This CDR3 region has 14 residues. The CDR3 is CAWSNRGGTGELFF. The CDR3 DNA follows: TGTGCCTGGAGTAACAGGGGTGGGACCGGGGAGCTGTTTTTT.

This chain's CDR3 is CASSGRDGNLVDEQFF. Written as DNA, the CDR3 is TGTGCCAGCAGCGGAAGGGACGGAAATTTGGTGGATGAGCAGTTCTTC. The chain links TRBV5-5 to TRBJ2-1; D may be TRBD1 or TRBD2 (5 bases each). Germline V gene data show CDR1 as SGHKS and CDR2 as YYEKEE (reference sequence). The CDR3 covers 16 residues. The V end lost 4 bases, the J end lost 8 bases, and 22 bases lay between the germline ends.

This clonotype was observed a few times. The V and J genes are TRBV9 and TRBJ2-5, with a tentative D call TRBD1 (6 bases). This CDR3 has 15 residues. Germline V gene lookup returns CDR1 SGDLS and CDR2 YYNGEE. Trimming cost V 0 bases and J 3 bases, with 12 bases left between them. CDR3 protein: CASSVGRSGEETQYF. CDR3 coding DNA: TGTGCCAGCAGCGTAGGGCGGTCAGGGGAAGAGACCCAGTACTTC.

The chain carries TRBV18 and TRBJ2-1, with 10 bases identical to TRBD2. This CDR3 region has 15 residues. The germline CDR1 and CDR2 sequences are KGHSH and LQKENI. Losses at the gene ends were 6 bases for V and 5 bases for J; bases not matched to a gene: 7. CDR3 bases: TGTGCCAGCTCTCTAGCGGGAGCGAACAACAATGAGCAGTTCTTC. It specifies CASSLAGANNNEQFF.

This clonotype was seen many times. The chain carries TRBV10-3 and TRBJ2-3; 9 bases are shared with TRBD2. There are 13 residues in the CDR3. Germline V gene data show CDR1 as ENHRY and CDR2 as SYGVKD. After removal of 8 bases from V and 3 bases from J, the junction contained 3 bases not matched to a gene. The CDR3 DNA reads TGTGCCATCGGTAGCGGGAGAACAGATACGCAGTATTTT. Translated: CAIGSGRTDTQYF.

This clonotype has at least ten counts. The CDR3 sequence: CASSFRGFGNTIYF. The CDR3 region has the DNA TGTGCCAGCAGTTTCCGGGGGTTTGGAAACACCATATATTTT. The chain couples TRBV12-3 or TRBV12-4 to TRBJ1-3, with D perhaps TRBD1 (5 bases). The germline V and J ends were trimmed by 3 bases and 3 bases, with 9 bases remaining between them. The CDR3 is 14 residues long.